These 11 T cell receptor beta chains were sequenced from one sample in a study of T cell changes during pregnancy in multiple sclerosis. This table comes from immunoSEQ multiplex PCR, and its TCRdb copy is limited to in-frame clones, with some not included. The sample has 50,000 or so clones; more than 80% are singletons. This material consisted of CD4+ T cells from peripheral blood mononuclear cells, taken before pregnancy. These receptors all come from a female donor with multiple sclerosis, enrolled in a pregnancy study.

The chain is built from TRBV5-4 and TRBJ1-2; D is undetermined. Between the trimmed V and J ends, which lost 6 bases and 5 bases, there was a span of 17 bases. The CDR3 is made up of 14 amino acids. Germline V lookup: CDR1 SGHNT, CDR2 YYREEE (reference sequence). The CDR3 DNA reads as TGTGCCAGCACCTACCCCGGCGGAATTTATGGCTACACCTTC. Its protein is CASTYPGGIYGYTF.

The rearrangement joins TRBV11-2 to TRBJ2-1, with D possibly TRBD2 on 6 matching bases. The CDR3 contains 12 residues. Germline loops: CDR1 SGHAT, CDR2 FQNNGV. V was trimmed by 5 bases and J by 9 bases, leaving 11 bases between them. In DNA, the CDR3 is TGTGCCAGCAGCCGCATGGGGGGTGAGCAGTTCTTC. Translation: CASSRMGGEQFF.

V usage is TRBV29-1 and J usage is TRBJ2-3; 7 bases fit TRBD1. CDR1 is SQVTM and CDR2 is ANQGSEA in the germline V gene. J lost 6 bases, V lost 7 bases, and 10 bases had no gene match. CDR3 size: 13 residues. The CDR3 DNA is TGCAGCGGCGACAGGGCCTCAGGGGATACGCAGTATTTT. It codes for CSGDRASGDTQYF.

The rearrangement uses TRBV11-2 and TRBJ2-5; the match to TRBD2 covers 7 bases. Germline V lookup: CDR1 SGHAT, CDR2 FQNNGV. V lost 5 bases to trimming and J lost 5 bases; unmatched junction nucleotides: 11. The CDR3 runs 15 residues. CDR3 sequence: CASSQAGIPQETQYF. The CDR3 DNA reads TGTGCCAGCAGCCAAGCGGGGATCCCCCAGGAGACCCAGTACTTC.

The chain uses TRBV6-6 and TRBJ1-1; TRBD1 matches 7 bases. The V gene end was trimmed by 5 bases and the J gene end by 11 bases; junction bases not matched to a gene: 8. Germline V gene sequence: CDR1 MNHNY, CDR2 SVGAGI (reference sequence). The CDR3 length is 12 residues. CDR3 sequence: CASSTMTGSAFF. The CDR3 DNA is TGTGCCAGCAGTACCATGACAGGGTCGGCTTTCTTT.

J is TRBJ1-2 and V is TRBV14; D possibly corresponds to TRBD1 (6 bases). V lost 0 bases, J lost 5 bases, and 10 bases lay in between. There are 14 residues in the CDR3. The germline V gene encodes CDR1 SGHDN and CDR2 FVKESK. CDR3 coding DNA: TGTGCCAGCAGCCAAGATCTGGGGGCTTATGGCTACACCTTC. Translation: CASSQDLGAYGYTF.

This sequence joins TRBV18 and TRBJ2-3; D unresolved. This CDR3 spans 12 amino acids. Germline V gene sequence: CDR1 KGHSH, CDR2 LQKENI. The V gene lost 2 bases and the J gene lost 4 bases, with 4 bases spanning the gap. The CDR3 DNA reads TGTGCCAGCTCACCAGTCGCAGATACGCAGTATTTT. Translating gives CASSPVADTQYF.

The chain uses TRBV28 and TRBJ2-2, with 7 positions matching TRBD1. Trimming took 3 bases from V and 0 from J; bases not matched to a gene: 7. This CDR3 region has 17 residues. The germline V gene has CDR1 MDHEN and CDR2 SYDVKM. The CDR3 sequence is CASSLLQGRANTGELFF. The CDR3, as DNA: TGTGCCAGCAGTTTGCTACAGGGGAGAGCGAACACCGGGGAGCTGTTTTTT.

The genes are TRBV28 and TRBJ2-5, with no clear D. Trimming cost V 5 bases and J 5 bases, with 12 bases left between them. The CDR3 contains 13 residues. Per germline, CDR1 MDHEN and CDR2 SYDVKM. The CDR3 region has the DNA TGTGCCAGCAGTCCTCAGACTCGGGAGACCCAGTACTTC. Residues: CASSPQTRETQYF.

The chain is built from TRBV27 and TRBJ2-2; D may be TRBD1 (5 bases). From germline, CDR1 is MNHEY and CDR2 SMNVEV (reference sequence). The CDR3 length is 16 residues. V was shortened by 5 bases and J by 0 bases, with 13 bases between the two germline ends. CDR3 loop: CASSLQGLANTGELFF. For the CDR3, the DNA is TGTGCCAGCAGTCTGCAGGGTTTGGCGAACACCGGGGAGCTGTTTTTT.

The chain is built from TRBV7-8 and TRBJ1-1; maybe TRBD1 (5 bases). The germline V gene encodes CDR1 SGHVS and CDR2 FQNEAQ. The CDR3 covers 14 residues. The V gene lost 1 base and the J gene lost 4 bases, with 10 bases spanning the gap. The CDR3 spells CASSLGGSLTEAFF. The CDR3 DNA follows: TGTGCCAGCAGCTTAGGGGGCAGCCTCACTGAAGCTTTCTTT. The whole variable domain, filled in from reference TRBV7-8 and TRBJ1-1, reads GAGVSQSPRYKVAKRGQDVALRCDPISGHVSLFWYQQALGQGPEFLTYFQNEAQLDKSGLPSDRFFAERPEGSVSTLKIQRTQQEDSAVYLCASSLGGSLTEAFFGQGTRLTVV.